A selection of T cell receptor beta chains follows, all from one sample in a study of blood T cell repertoires in COVID-19. The method was immunoSEQ multiplex PCR; TCRdb's version includes in-frame clones alone and lacks a portion of them. The profile covers under 150,000 clones, with around 79% appearing a single time and roughly 20% taken by the ten largest. The specimen was peripheral blood. All receptors derive from a man of 80 years or more with acute or convalescent COVID-19. Each CDR3 is given with its conserved first and last residue. Each record gives: clone size, D gene, J gene, V gene, CDR3 protein, CDR3 DNA. D genes are given only for firm matches. Part of the rows lack a size; the others show once, few, many or a class for expanded clones.

NA,NA,TRBJ1-2,TRBV9,CASSPGVEGYGYTF,TGTGCCAGCAGCCCGGGGGTTGAGGGCTATGGCTACACCTTC
NA,NA,TRBJ1-5,TRBV2,CASSGEKLSNQPQHF,TGTGCCAGCAGTGGGGAGAAGCTTAGCAATCAGCCCCAGCATTTT
NA,TRBD2,TRBJ2-2,TRBV13,CASSFFSGGDTGELFF,TGTGCCAGCAGCTTCTTTAGCGGGGGAGACACCGGGGAGCTGTTTTTT
NA,NA,TRBJ2-3,TRBV10-3,CAISEPADRFSTDTQYF,TGTGCCATCAGTGAGCCCGCAGACAGGTTTAGCACAGATACGCAGTATTTT
once,NA,TRBJ1-2,TRBV7-2,CASSLVLLTSF,TGTGCCAGCAGCTTAGTGTTGCTTACAAGCTTC
NA,NA,TRBJ1-3,TRBV6-5,CASSRTRSGNTIYF,TGTGCCAGCAGCCGCACGCGATCTGGAAACACCATATATTTT
NA,TRBD2,TRBJ2-2,TRBV7-8,CASSLVGRGGRDTGELFF,TGTGCCAGCAGCTTAGTAGGCCGGGGGGGCAGGGACACCGGGGAGCTGTTTTTT
NA,TRBD2,TRBJ2-5,TRBV30,CAWSKVAGGFGETQYF,TGTGCCTGGAGTAAGGTAGCGGGGGGGTTCGGAGAGACCCAGTACTTC
NA,TRBD1,TRBJ1-1,TRBV19,CASSLRQGVTEAFF,TGTGCCAGTAGTCTTCGACAGGGGGTCACTGAAGCTTTCTTT
once,NA,TRBJ1-5,TRBV19,CASSIQGMPQHF,TGTGCCAGTAGTATTCAGGGGATGCCCCAGCATTTT
few,TRBD1,TRBJ2-3,TRBV2,CASRGTGSNTDTQYF,TGTGCCAGCAGGGGGACAGGTTCGAACACAGATACGCAGTATTTT
NA,TRBD2,TRBJ2-3,TRBV5-1,CASSLGTSGSSTDTQYF,TGCGCCAGCAGCTTGGGGACTAGCGGATCTAGCACAGATACGCAGTATTTT
NA,NA,TRBJ1-6,TRBV3-1/TRBV3-2,CASSQGGGTYNSPLHF,TGTGCCAGCAGCCAAGGAGGGGGAACCTATAATTCACCCCTCCACTTT
NA,TRBD1,TRBJ1-6,TRBV18,CASSSDRGGSPLHF,TGTGCCAGCTCATCGGACAGGGGAGGTTCACCCCTCCACTTT
NA,NA,TRBJ2-7,TRBV7-8,CASSGEDRAYEQYF,TGTGCCAGCAGCGGAGAGGACAGAGCCTACGAGCAGTACTTC
few,NA,TRBJ2-7,TRBV28,CATAGHTSYEQYF,TGTGCCACCGCAGGGCACACCTCCTACGAGCAGTACTTC
NA,NA,TRBJ2-2,TRBV3-1/TRBV3-2,CASSRTNTGELFF,TGTGCCAGCAGCCGTACAAACACCGGGGAGCTGTTTTTT
NA,NA,TRBJ1-5,TRBV6-1,CASSETDNQPQHF,TGTGCCAGCAGTGAGACAGACAATCAGCCCCAGCATTTT
NA,NA,TRBJ2-1,TRBV4-3,CASSQDLLVDEQFF,TGCGCCAGCAGCCAAGATCTGTTGGTAGATGAGCAGTTCTTC
NA,NA,TRBJ1-3,TRBV5-1,CASSLGGGWTGNTIYF,TGCGCTAGCAGCTTGGGTGGGGGCTGGACTGGAAACACCATATATTTT
NA,NA,TRBJ2-2,TRBV6-2/TRBV6-3,CASSYSRWSGAGELFF,TGTGCCAGCAGTTACTCGAGATGGAGCGGCGCCGGGGAGCTGTTTTTT
once,NA,TRBJ2-7,TRBV7-2,CASSQRGGGHEQYF,TGTGCCAGCAGCCAAAGGGGGGGCGGCCACGAGCAGTACTTC
NA,TRBD1,TRBJ2-3,TRBV7-3,CASSSGQGEFTQYF,TGTGCCAGCAGCTCGGGACAGGGGGAGTTTACGCAGTATTTT
NA,NA,TRBJ1-6,TRBV14,CASSQAGGSLHF,TGTGCCAGCAGCCAAGCTGGCGGATCGCTCCACTTT
many,NA,TRBJ1-2,TRBV3-1/TRBV3-2,CASSLALTTNYGYTF,TGTGCCAGCAGCCTTGCATTAACTACTAACTATGGCTACACCTTC
NA,TRBD1,TRBJ1-1,TRBV9,CASSATGGTEAFF,TGTGCCAGCAGCGCCACAGGGGGGACTGAAGCTTTCTTT
NA,TRBD1,TRBJ2-7,TRBV18,CASSPGTGPYEQYF,TGTGCCAGCTCACCGGGGACAGGGCCCTACGAGCAGTACTTC
NA,NA,TRBJ2-3,TRBV5-1,CASSPSSATVPSTQYF,TGCGCCAGCAGCCCCTCTAGCGCCACCGTTCCCAGTACGCAGTATTTT
NA,NA,TRBJ2-3,TRBV6-5,CASAPSGVATDTQYF,TGTGCCAGCGCCCCAAGTGGGGTAGCGACAGATACGCAGTATTTT
NA,NA,TRBJ1-5,TRBV20-1,CSASIQSSNQPQHF,TGCAGTGCTAGTATCCAGTCGAGCAATCAGCCCCAGCATTTT
few,NA,TRBJ1-4,TRBV7-2,CASSLAARGGEKLFF,TGTGCCAGCAGCTTAGCCGCCCGGGGAGGGGAAAAACTGTTTTTT
few,NA,TRBJ1-1,TRBV27,CASSSRVIKEAFF,TGTGCCAGCAGTTCCCGGGTCATCAAAGAAGCTTTCTTT
NA,NA,TRBJ1-2,TRBV3-1/TRBV3-2,CASSQQSSYGYTF,TGTGCCAGCAGCCAGCAGTCATCCTATGGCTACACCTTC
few,NA,TRBJ1-4,TRBV7-8,CASSLTVGGRSNEKLFF,TGTGCCAGCAGCTTAACTGTTGGCGGCAGAAGTAATGAAAAACTGTTTTTT
few,NA,TRBJ1-2,TRBV2,CASSVFQEQGYTF,TGTGCCAGCAGTGTATTCCAGGAACAGGGCTACACCTTC
NA,NA,TRBJ2-6,TRBV7-9,CASSSITTSGANVLTF,TGTGCCAGCAGCTCAATAACAACCTCTGGGGCCAACGTCCTGACTTTC
NA,NA,TRBJ2-1,TRBV2,CASSGYSGRDEQFF,TGTGCCAGCAGTGGATACAGTGGGCGTGATGAGCAGTTCTTC
NA,TRBD2,TRBJ2-7,TRBV13,CASSYHTLALPAKEQYF,TGTGCCAGCAGCTACCATACACTAGCGCTGCCAGCAAAAGAGCAGTACTTC
NA,TRBD1,TRBJ1-1,TRBV6-5,CASRGQGIMNTEAFF,TGTGCCAGCAGAGGACAGGGGATTATGAACACTGAAGCTTTCTTT
NA,TRBD1,TRBJ1-6,TRBV3-1/TRBV3-2,CASSQGRDRNEHDLHF,TGTGCCAGCAGCCAAGGACGGGACAGGAATGAGCATGACCTCCACTTT
few,NA,TRBJ1-2,TRBV3-1/TRBV3-2,CASSQGQGSGYTF,TGTGCCAGCAGCCAAGGGCAGGGAAGTGGCTACACCTTC
few,NA,TRBJ2-3,TRBV5-1,CASSLNTGKRDTQYF,TGCGCCAGCAGCTTAAATACCGGGAAGAGAGATACGCAGTATTTT
NA,TRBD1,TRBJ2-1,TRBV10-2,CASSPRQGARNEQFF,TGCGCCAGCAGTCCCCGACAGGGGGCGCGAAATGAGCAGTTCTTC
few,NA,TRBJ1-5,TRBV12-2,CASRFSNRESNQPQHF,TGTGCAAGTCGCTTCTCAAACCGGGAGAGCAATCAGCCCCAGCATTTT
NA,TRBD2,TRBJ2-3,TRBV10-3,CAIRNGLEGSDTQYF,TGTGCCATCAGAAACGGACTAGAAGGATCAGATACGCAGTATTTT
NA,TRBD1,TRBJ2-7,TRBV4-2,CASSQDPLDRGHEQYF,TGTGCCAGCAGCCAAGACCCCTTGGACAGGGGTCACGAGCAGTACTTC
many,NA,TRBJ2-7,TRBV12-3/TRBV12-4,CASSFKEAYEQYF,TGTGCCAGCAGTTTTAAGGAGGCCTACGAGCAGTACTTC
once,TRBD1,TRBJ2-7,TRBV4-1,CASSRVPGTGNFYEQYF,TGCGCCAGCAGCCGGGTACCCGGGACAGGTAATTTCTACGAGCAGTACTTC
NA,TRBD1,TRBJ1-6,TRBV2,CASKTSTGGSSPLHF,TGTGCCAGCAAGACTTCGACAGGGGGCTCTTCACCCCTCCACTTT
many,TRBD1,TRBJ1-4,TRBV4-1,CASSQGSRAGGNEKLFF,TGCGCCAGCAGCCAAGGGTCCCGGGCAGGGGGCAATGAAAAACTGTTTTTT
once,NA,TRBJ1-6,TRBV5-1,CASSLGRVNNSPLHF,TGCGCCAGCAGCTTGGGCAGGGTTAATAATTCACCCCTCCACTTT
few,NA,TRBJ2-7,TRBV5-4,CASSLPGGQGSYEQYF,TGTGCCAGCAGCTTGCCGGGTGGGCAGGGGTCCTACGAGCAGTACTTC
few,NA,TRBJ1-1,TRBV27,CASSLFSGAAEAFF,TGTGCCAGCAGTTTATTCTCAGGGGCCGCTGAAGCTTTCTTT
NA,NA,TRBJ2-2,TRBV4-1,CASSQGTVGTGELFF,TGCGCCAGCAGCCAAGGTACAGTTGGCACCGGGGAGCTGTTTTTT
NA,NA,TRBJ1-2,TRBV6-5,CASSLGVNYGYTF,TGTGCCAGCAGCCTAGGGGTCAACTATGGCTACACCTTC
NA,TRBD1,TRBJ1-1,TRBV5-6,CASSADRVVAEAFF,TGTGCCAGCAGCGCTGACAGGGTTGTGGCTGAAGCTTTCTTT